The 9 T cell receptor beta chains presented below share a single source sample, sequenced in a study of T-cell reconstitution after alpha-beta-depleted transplantation in children. TCRbeta library construction was performed incorporating unique molecular identifiers. TCRdb fed the PCR reads into MiXCR, producing one record per CDR3 protein. The table includes about half a million distinct CDR3 sequences, approximately 12% detected once. The source was PBMCs from the stem cell graft donor, collected from the stem cell graft. Every receptor here comes from a human donor who donated a stem cell graft to a child with combined immunodeficiency.

Remarks on this clonotype: Given a much more abundant clone one base away, this may be a read error. The chain carries TRBV24-1 and TRBJ2-1; 10 bases match TRBD1. Germline lookup yields CDR1 KGHDR and CDR2 SFDVKD. The V segment lost 4 bases and the J segment 7 bases; nucleotides outside the gene matches: 9. The CDR3 has 16 residues. The CDR3 DNA is TGTGCCACCAGTGACCCCTGGACAGGGGGATTTAATGAGCAGTTCTTC. Its translation is CATSDPWTGGFNEQFF.

This clonotype was detected many times. The gene calls are TRBV12-3 or TRBV12-4 and TRBJ2-1, with TRBD2 identical over 9 bases. The trim removed 0 bases at V and 3 bases at J, leaving 3 bases unmatched. The CDR3 is 16 residues long. Written as DNA, the CDR3 is TGTGCCAGCAGTTTAGCGGCTAGCGGGATCTACAATGAGCAGTTCTTC. It encodes CASSLAASGIYNEQFF.

This clonotype showed up many times. The chain joins TRBV7-9 to TRBJ2-1, with 10 bases identical to TRBD2. The CDR3 spans 16 residues. Trimming removed 5 bases from V and 0 bases from J; junction bases left unmatched: 4. The V gene's germline CDR1 is SEHNR and CDR2 FQNEAQ (reference sequence). In DNA form, the CDR3 reads TGTGCCAGCAGCGACCGACTAGCGGGCTCCTACAATGAGCAGTTCTTC. Translating gives CASSDRLAGSYNEQFF.

The chain joins TRBV10-3 to TRBJ2-3; TRBD2 matches 12 bases. With 6 bases clipped from V and 6 bases from J, the junction kept 7 bases outside the gene matches. The CDR3 is 15 residues long. From germline, CDR1 is ENHRY and CDR2 SYGVKD. The CDR3 nucleotides are TGTGCCATCAGGAGGACTAGCGGGATGGCCGATACGCAGTATTTT. Protein sequence: CAIRRTSGMADTQYF.

The rearrangement joins TRBV29-1 to TRBJ2-7; 10 nucleotides agree with TRBD1. CDR3 length: 17 amino acids. CDR1 and CDR2 from the germline V gene are SQVTM and ANQGSEA. Trimming at V came to 0 bases and at J to 0 bases, leaving 8 bases not matched to a gene. The CDR3 sequence: CSVEDPGTGVNSYEQYF. The CDR3 coding sequence is TGCAGCGTTGAAGATCCTGGGACAGGGGTTAACTCCTACGAGCAGTACTTC.

This rearrangement joins TRBV3-1 to TRBJ2-7, with D maybe TRBD1 (5 bases). The V and J ends lost 4 bases and 1 base respectively, with 14 bases between them. The CDR3 extends over 15 amino acids. Per germline, CDR1 LGHDT and CDR2 YNNKEL (reference sequence). The CDR3 loop is CASSPGHSLSYEQYF. In DNA form, the CDR3 reads TGTGCCAGCAGCCCCGGACACTCTTTATCCTACGAGCAGTACTTC.

The chain links TRBV27 to TRBJ2-3; TRBD1 or TRBD2 may be the D gene (5 bases each). This CDR3 is 16 amino acids long. V shed 5 bases and J shed 0 bases, with 15 bases lying between them. CDR1 and CDR2 from the germline V gene are MNHEY and SMNVEV (reference sequence). The CDR3 bases are TGTGCCAGCAGTCCCAGGGACCGACTTAGCACAGATACGCAGTATTTT. Protein sequence: CASSPRDRLSTDTQYF.

This clonotype was observed a single time. The chain carries TRBV14 and TRBJ1-3; 8 positions match TRBD1. Germline CDR1 reads SGHDN; CDR2 reads FVKESK. Unmatched junction bases numbered 12, after V lost 4 bases and J lost 4 bases. The CDR3 has 17 amino acids. CDR3 in DNA: TGTGCCAGCAGCCGATCAGGGGGCGCGATCCCCGGAAACACCATATATTTT. The encoded protein is CASSRSGGAIPGNTIYF.

The chain carries TRBV7-2 and TRBJ2-1; TRBD2 matches 11 bases. The CDR3 runs to 19 residues. CDR1 SGHTA and CDR2 FQGNSA come from the germline V gene. The V gene end was trimmed by 0 bases and the J gene end by 0 bases; junction bases not matched to a gene: 7. CDR3 in DNA: TGTGCCAGCAGCTTAGCCAGGACTAGCGGGTGGAGCTCCTACAATGAGCAGTTCTTC. This gives the protein CASSLARTSGWSSYNEQFF.